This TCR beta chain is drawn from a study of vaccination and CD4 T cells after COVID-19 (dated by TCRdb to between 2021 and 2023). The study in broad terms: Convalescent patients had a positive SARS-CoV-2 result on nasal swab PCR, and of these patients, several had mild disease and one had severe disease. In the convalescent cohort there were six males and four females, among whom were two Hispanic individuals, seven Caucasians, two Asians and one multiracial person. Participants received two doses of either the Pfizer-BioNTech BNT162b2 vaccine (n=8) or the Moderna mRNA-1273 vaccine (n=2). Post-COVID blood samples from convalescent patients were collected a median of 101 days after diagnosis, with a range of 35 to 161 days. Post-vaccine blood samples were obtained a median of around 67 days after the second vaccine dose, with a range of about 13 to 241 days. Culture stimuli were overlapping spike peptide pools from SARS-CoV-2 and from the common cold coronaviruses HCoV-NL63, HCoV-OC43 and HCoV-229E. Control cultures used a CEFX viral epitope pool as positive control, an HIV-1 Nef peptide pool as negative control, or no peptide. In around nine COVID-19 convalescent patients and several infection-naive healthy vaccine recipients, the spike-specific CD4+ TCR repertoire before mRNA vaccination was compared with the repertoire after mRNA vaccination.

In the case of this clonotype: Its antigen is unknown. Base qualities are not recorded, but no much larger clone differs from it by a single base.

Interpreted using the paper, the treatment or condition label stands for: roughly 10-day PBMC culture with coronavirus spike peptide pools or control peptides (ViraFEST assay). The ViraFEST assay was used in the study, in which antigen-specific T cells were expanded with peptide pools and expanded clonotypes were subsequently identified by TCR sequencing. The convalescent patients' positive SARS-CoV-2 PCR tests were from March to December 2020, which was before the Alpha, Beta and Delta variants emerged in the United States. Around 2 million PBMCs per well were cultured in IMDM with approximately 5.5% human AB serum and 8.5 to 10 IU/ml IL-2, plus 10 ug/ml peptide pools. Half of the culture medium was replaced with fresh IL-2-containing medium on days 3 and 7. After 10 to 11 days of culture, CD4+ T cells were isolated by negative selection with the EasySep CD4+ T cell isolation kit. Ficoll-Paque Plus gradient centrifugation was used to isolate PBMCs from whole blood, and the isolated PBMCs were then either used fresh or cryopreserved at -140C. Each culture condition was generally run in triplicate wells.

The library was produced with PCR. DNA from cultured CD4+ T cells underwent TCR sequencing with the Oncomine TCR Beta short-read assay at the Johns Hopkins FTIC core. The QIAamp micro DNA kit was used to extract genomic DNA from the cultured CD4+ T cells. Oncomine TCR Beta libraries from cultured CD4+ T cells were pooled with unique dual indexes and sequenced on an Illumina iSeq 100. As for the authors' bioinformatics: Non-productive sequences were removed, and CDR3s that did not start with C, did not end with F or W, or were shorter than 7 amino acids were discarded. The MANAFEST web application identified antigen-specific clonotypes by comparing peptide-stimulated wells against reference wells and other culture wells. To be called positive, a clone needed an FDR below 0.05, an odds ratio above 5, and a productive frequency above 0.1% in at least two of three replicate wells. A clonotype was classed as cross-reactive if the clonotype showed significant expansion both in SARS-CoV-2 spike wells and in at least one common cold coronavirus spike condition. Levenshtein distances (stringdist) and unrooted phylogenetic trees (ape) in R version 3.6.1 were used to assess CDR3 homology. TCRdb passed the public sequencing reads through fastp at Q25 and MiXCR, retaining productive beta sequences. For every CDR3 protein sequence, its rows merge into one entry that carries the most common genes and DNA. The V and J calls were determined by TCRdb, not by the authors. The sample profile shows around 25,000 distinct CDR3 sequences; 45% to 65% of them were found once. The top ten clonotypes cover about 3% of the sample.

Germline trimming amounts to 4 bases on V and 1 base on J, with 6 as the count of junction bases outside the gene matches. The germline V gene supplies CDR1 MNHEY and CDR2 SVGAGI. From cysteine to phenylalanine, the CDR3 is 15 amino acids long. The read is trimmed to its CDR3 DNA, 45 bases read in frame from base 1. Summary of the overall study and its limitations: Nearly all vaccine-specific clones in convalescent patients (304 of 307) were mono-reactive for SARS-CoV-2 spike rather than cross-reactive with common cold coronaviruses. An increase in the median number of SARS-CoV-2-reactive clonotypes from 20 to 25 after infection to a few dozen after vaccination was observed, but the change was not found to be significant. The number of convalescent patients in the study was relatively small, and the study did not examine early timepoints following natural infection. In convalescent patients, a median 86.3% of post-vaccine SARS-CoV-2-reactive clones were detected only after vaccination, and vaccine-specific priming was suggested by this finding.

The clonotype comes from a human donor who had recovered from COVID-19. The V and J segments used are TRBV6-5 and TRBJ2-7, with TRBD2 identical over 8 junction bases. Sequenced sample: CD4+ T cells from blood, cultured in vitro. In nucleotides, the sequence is TGTGCCAGCAGTTTGAGCGGGAGTTTTTCCTACGAGCAGTACTTC. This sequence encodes CASSLSGSFSYEQYF.